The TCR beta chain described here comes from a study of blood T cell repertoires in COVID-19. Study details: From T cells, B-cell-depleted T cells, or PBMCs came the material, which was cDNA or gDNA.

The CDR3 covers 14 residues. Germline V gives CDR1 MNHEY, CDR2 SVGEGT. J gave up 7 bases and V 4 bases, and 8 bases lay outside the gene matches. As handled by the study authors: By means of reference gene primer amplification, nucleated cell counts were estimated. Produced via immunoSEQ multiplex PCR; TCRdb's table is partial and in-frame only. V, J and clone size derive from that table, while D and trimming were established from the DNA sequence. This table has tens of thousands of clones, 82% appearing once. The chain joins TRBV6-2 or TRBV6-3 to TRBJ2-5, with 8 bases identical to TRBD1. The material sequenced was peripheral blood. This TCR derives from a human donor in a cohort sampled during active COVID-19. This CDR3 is CASSLGQGMRTQYF. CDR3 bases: TGTGCCAGCAGTTTAGGACAGGGAATGAGGACCCAGTACTTC.